Below, 30 T cell receptor beta chains from the same sample are listed, as sequenced in a study of Ad26.COV2.S vaccination and SARS-CoV-2 variants (dated by TCRdb to the early 2020s). The library relied on the immunoSEQ multiplex PCR assay. The source is immuneACCESS, and TCRdb retained only in-frame sequences with V and J called. Part of the clones is not carried over; for the studies checked, unresolved V genes explain less than half of this, and the remainder is unexplained. Within this sample are some 330,000 clones, with about nine tenths of them counted one time only. The ten largest account for roughly 6% of the sample. The sample's treatment or condition label, in plain terms: about 20 received Ad26.COV2.S at low or high dose, single or two shots; roughly five received placebo; per-sample allocation not given. Repertoires of vaccine and placebo recipients were sequenced from samples collected on day 63 after the first injection.

The sequencing here drew on peripheral blood, taken in a trial of Ad26.COV2.S vaccine versus placebo. Source of these receptors: a person aged 18 to 59 who received the Ad26.COV2.S COVID-19 vaccine or a placebo.

This chain connects TRBV2 to TRBJ1-2, with a weak D call TRBD1 (6 bases). With 7 bases removed from V and 1 base from J, the gap between germline ends came to 13 bases. The CDR3 covers 14 residues. Germline V gene sequence: CDR1 SNHLY, CDR2 FYNNEI. The CDR3: CASNRDTINYGYTF. For the CDR3, the DNA is TGTGCCAGCAACCGGGACACGATTAACTATGGCTACACCTTC.

The chain links TRBV27 to TRBJ2-1; no reliable D call. Trimming removed 3 bases from V and 13 bases from J, with 10 bases in between. Germline loops: CDR1 MNHEY, CDR2 SMNVEV (reference sequence). The CDR3 loop spans 11 amino acids. The CDR3 bases are TGTGCCAGCAGTTTCCTCGGGCTCCAGTTCTTC. This codes for CASSFLGLQFF.

V usage is TRBV5-1 and J usage is TRBJ2-7; TRBD1 agrees at 10 bases. Germline V gene data show CDR1 as SGHRS and CDR2 as YFSETQ. The CDR3 runs to 19 residues. Unmatched junction bases numbered 18, after V lost 4 bases and J lost 2 bases. The CDR3 is CASSLPADRGEKLTYEQYF. For the CDR3, the DNA is TGCGCCAGCAGCCTACCGGCGGACAGGGGGGAGAAGCTAACCTACGAGCAGTACTTC.

This chain connects TRBV11-3 to TRBJ2-3; TRBD2 agrees at 14 bases. The CDR3 contains 18 residues. V lost 3 bases, J lost 2 bases, and 7 bases stayed unmatched. CDR1 is SGHNT and CDR2 is YENEEA in the germline V gene. The CDR3, as DNA: TGTGCCAGCAGCTTCGGGACTAGCGGGGGTCCCTACACAGATACGCAGTATTTT. This translates into CASSFGTSGGPYTDTQYF.

The chain carries TRBV11-2 and TRBJ1-4, with D maybe TRBD1 (5 bases). This CDR3 region has 16 residues. The ends were cut back, 5 bases at V and 0 bases at J, with 13 bases in the middle. CDR1 and CDR2 from the germline V gene are SGHAT and FQNNGV. CDR3 region: CASSLLWGATNEKLFF. The CDR3, as DNA: TGTGCCAGCAGCCTACTTTGGGGGGCAACTAATGAAAAACTGTTTTTT.

The chain links TRBV6-5 to TRBJ1-1; no firm D call. The V end was cut by 5 bases, the J end by 0 bases, with 7 bases between. In germline, CDR1 is MNHEY, CDR2 SVGAGI. The CDR3 covers 13 residues. The CDR3 here is CASSPPMNTEAFF. Here the CDR3 DNA reads TGTGCCAGCAGTCCCCCCATGAACACTGAAGCTTTCTTT.

The rearrangement joins TRBV11-2 to TRBJ1-4; unclear D gene. Germline CDR1 SGHAT, CDR2 FQNNGV. Trimming pared 1 base from V and 8 bases from J, leaving 14 bases between. The CDR3 has 15 amino acids. The CDR3: CASSLGGEGREKLFF. The CDR3, as DNA: TGTGCCAGCAGCTTAGGTGGGGAGGGCAGGGAAAAACTGTTTTTT.

The rearrangement joins TRBV12-5 to TRBJ2-3; D is undetermined. V lost 0 bases to trimming and J lost 1 base, with 8 bases between them. CDR1 LGHNT and CDR2 FRNRAP come from the germline V gene. The CDR3 extends over 15 amino acids. The CDR3 DNA sequence: TGTGCTAGTGGTTTGGTACCCGATGGCACAGATACGCAGTATTTT. Translation gives CASGLVPDGTDTQYF.

The chain employs TRBV18 and TRBJ1-3, with no clear D. The CDR3 consists of 15 residues. Trimming pared 2 bases from V and 4 bases from J, leaving 12 bases between. The germline gives CDR1 KGHSH, CDR2 LQKENI. The CDR3 reads CASSPIAGRGNTIYF. CDR3 DNA sequence: TGTGCCAGCTCACCAATTGCAGGCCGGGGAAACACCATATATTTT. Full variable domain (rest looked up from reference TRBV18 and TRBJ1-3): NAGVMQNPRHLVRRRGQEARLRCSPMKGHSHVYWYRQLPEEGLKFMVYLQKENIIDESGMPKERFSAEFPKEGPSILRIQQVVRGDSAAYFCASSPIAGRGNTIYFGEGSWLTVV.

CDR3 residues: CASSLGQGRNIQYF. CDR3 in DNA: TGTGCCAGCAGCTTAGGGCAGGGGAGGAACATTCAGTACTTC. J is TRBJ2-4 and V is TRBV13; D is tentatively TRBD1 or TRBD2 (6 bases each). Germline CDR1 and CDR2: PRHDT and FYEKMQ (reference sequence). The CDR3 sequence is 14 residues long. The V end lost 0 bases, the J end lost 7 bases, and 10 bases lay between the germline ends.

This rearrangement joins TRBV25-1 to TRBJ2-3; TRBD1 or TRBD2 may be the D gene (5 bases each). The V and J ends lost 4 bases and 2 bases respectively, with 13 bases between them. The CDR3 totals 15 residues. The germline V gene encodes CDR1 MGHDK and CDR2 SYGVNS. The CDR3 coding sequence is TGTGCCAGCAGTGCCCATGAGGGGCTCACAGATACGCAGTATTTT. It yields the protein CASSAHEGLTDTQYF.

This clone was observed many times. The chain uses TRBV7-9 and TRBJ2-7, with unresolved D. The CDR3 sequence is 13 residues long. The germline gives CDR1 SEHNR, CDR2 FQNEAQ (reference sequence). Trimming left V 4 bases short and J 2 bases short, with 9 bases between. DNA of the CDR3: TGTGCCAGCAGCTCGACGGATACCTACGAGCAGTACTTC. It is translated as CASSSTDTYEQYF.

The chain recombines TRBV27 with TRBJ1-1; possibly TRBD1 for D (5 bases). The CDR3 extends over 15 amino acids. From germline, CDR1 is MNHEY and CDR2 SMNVEV (reference sequence). The V and J ends lost 5 bases and 1 base respectively, with 14 bases between them. The CDR3 coding sequence is TGTGCCAGCAGTAACCTACAGGTCACGAACACTGAAGCTTTCTTT. Translation gives CASSNLQVTNTEAFF.

CDR3 bases: TGCGCCAGCAGGGGCGGGCTAACTAGCGGGGGTTACAATGAGCAGTTCTTC. This translates into CASRGGLTSGGYNEQFF. J is TRBJ2-1 and V is TRBV5-1; 11 bases fit TRBD2. Germline V gives CDR1 SGHRS, CDR2 YFSETQ. J was trimmed by 4 bases and V by 5 bases; bases with no gene match: 11. CDR3 length: 17 residues. The full variable domain, with the rest looked up from reference TRBV5-1 and TRBJ2-1, is KAGVTQTPRYLIKTRGQQVTLSCSPISGHRSVSWYQQTPGQGLQFLFEYFSETQRNKGNFPGRFSGRQFSNSRSEMNVSTLELGDSALYLCASRGGLTSGGYNEQFFGPGTRLTVL.

This chain uses TRBV6-6 with TRBJ1-1; no firm D call. In germline, CDR1 is MNHNY, CDR2 SVGAGI (reference sequence). The CDR3 is 13 residues long. V was pared by 8 bases and J by 2 bases, with 12 bases between. CDR3 nucleotide sequence: TGTGCCAGCGTTAAGCAGATAAACACTGAAGCTTTCTTT. Translated: CASVKQINTEAFF.

The V call is TRBV7-9, the J call TRBJ2-1, with TRBD2 identical over 11 bases. CDR1 SEHNR and CDR2 FQNEAQ come from the germline V gene (reference sequence). After removal of 3 bases from V and 0 bases from J, the junction contained 7 bases not matched to a gene. CDR3 size: 18 residues. The CDR3 region is CASSLASGRLSSYNEQFF. DNA of the CDR3: TGTGCCAGCAGCTTGGCTAGCGGGAGGCTGAGCTCCTACAATGAGCAGTTCTTC.

The chain joins TRBV5-1 to TRBJ2-5; D not resolved. The CDR3 totals 15 residues. The V end was cut by 0 bases, the J end by 1 base, with 10 bases between. In germline, CDR1 is SGHRS, CDR2 YFSETQ. The CDR3 sequence is CASSLEGTFQETQYF. The DNA for the CDR3 is TGCGCCAGCAGCTTGGAGGGTACCTTCCAAGAGACCCAGTACTTC.

The CDR3 is CASSYSAPWRSSYNEQFF. CDR3 sequence (DNA): TGTGCCAGCAGTTACTCCGCCCCCTGGCGGTCATCCTACAATGAGCAGTTCTTC. This rearrangement joins TRBV6-2 or TRBV6-3 to TRBJ2-1; no clear D gene. The CDR3 has 18 amino acids. V was clipped by 0 bases and J by 1 base, with 16 bases between them. Per the germline V gene, CDR1 is MNHEY and CDR2 is SVGEGT.

CDR3 nucleotides: TGTGCCAGCAGCTTACCCTCACAGGGGGAAGTAGGGGAGCTGTTTTTT. Translated, it gives CASSLPSQGEVGELFF. The genes are TRBV7-9 and TRBJ2-2; TRBD1 agrees at 8 bases. The CDR3 sequence is 16 residues long. V shed 2 bases and J 8 bases; nucleotides not matched to a gene: 10. In germline, CDR1 is SEHNR, CDR2 FQNEAQ (reference sequence).

This clone was observed a handful of times. The chain carries TRBV6-5 and TRBJ1-1; 8 bases match TRBD1. Trimming removed 7 bases from V and 5 bases from J; junction bases left unmatched: 12. Looked up from germline, CDR1 is MNHEY and CDR2 is SVGAGI. This CDR3 spans 15 amino acids. CDR3 nucleotide sequence: TGTGCCAGCACCACTACACGGACAGGGCTGACTGAAGCTTTCTTT. This encodes CASTTTRTGLTEAFF.

The chain joins TRBV3-1 (or the pseudogene TRBV3-2) to TRBJ2-2, with D unresolved. V lost 4 bases and J 6 bases, leaving 9 bases between the germline ends. Germline V lookup: CDR1 LGHDT, CDR2 YNNKEL (reference sequence). The CDR3 is 13 residues long. The CDR3 DNA is TGTGCCAGCAGCCCCCTCCTAGCCGGGGAGCTGTTTTTT. Translated: CASSPLLAGELFF.

The rearrangement joins TRBV7-2 to TRBJ1-3; TRBD1 is a possible D gene (5 bases). CDR3 length: 17 residues. The ends were cut back, 5 bases at V and 0 bases at J, with 17 bases in the middle. Germline V CDR1 and CDR2: SGHTA, FQGNSA. The CDR3 sequence: CASSPGKPGSSGNTIYF. DNA for the CDR3: TGTGCCAGCAGCCCAGGGAAGCCGGGGAGCTCTGGAAACACCATATATTTT.

This clone was counted only a few times. The J gene is TRBJ2-1, the V gene TRBV6-5; D possibly corresponds to TRBD2 (6 bases). Germline V gene lookup returns CDR1 MNHEY and CDR2 SVGAGI. The V gene lost 7 bases and the J gene lost 4 bases, with 14 bases spanning the gap. This CDR3 comprises 14 residues. The CDR3 here is CASNVGGVYNEQFF. DNA for the CDR3: TGTGCCAGCAATGTGGGAGGCGTATACAATGAGCAGTTCTTC.

V usage is TRBV5-4 and J usage is TRBJ2-1; TRBD2 matches at 7 bases. The germline V gene encodes CDR1 SGHNT and CDR2 YYREEE (reference sequence). Trimming took 3 bases from V and 4 from J; bases not matched to a gene: 7. The CDR3 loop spans 15 amino acids. The chain's CDR3 is CASSYLAAVYNEQFF. CDR3 sequence (DNA): TGTGCCAGCAGCTACCTAGCGGCAGTATACAATGAGCAGTTCTTC.

This chain uses TRBV27 with TRBJ1-5; D not certain. The CDR3 runs 14 residues. V dropped 2 bases and J dropped 6 bases, with 11 bases sitting between them. Germline CDR1 and CDR2: MNHEY and SMNVEV (reference sequence). DNA of the CDR3: TGTGCCAGCAGTTTAGGTGTTAAAGGTCAGCCCCAGCATTTT. Protein: CASSLGVKGQPQHF.

The CDR3 DNA is TGTGCCAGCGCATCGGGGTTTTCCACAGATACGCAGTATTTT. Protein: CASASGFSTDTQYF. This chain uses TRBV6-4 with TRBJ2-3; tentatively, D is TRBD2 (5 bases). Germline loops: CDR1 MRHNA, CDR2 SNTAGT. V was trimmed by 8 bases and J by 2 bases, leaving 14 bases between them. The CDR3 consists of 14 residues.

The sample holds a few counts of this clone. J is TRBJ1-1 and V is TRBV18; possibly TRBD1 for D (5 bases). CDR1 and CDR2 from the germline V gene are KGHSH and LQKENI. Trimming shortened V by 1 base and J by 1 base, and 10 bases separated the two germline ends. CDR3 length: 15 residues. The CDR3 loop reads CASSPQRQTNTEAFF. The CDR3 DNA is TGTGCCAGCTCACCACAGAGACAGACGAACACTGAAGCTTTCTTT.

The count of this clone is one. The V call is TRBV5-1, the J call TRBJ2-5, with TRBD2 matching 11 bases. The CDR3 length is 15 residues. Germline V CDR1 and CDR2: SGHRS, YFSETQ. With 3 bases clipped from V and 5 bases from J, the junction kept 6 bases outside the gene matches. CDR3 coding DNA: TGCGCCAGCAGCTCCGGACTAGCGGGTAGGGAGACCCAGTACTTC. This codes for CASSSGLAGRETQYF.

This sequence joins TRBV30 and TRBJ1-2; perhaps TRBD1 as D (6 bases). The CDR3 runs 13 residues. V lost 4 bases to trimming and J lost 8 bases, with 17 bases between them. Germline V gives CDR1 GTSNPN, CDR2 SVGIG (reference sequence). The CDR3 reads CAWTLGGGEGYTF. The CDR3, as DNA: TGTGCCTGGACCCTAGGGGGAGGGGAAGGCTACACCTTC.

This clone showed up just once. J is TRBJ1-3 and V is TRBV3-1 (or the pseudogene TRBV3-2); 7 positions agree with TRBD1. CDR3 size: 13 residues. The germline V gene encodes CDR1 LGHDT and CDR2 YNNKEL (reference sequence). V was pared by 8 bases and J by 1 base, with 2 bases of the junction left unmatched. CDR3 residues: CASQQGSGNTIYF. CDR3 bases: TGTGCCAGCCAACAGGGGTCTGGAAACACCATATATTTT.